Shown below are 29 T cell receptor beta chains from a single sample sequenced in a study of cytomegalovirus exposure and HLA in healthy donors. PCR employed 60 Vbeta and 13 Jbeta primers. Data came from immunoSEQ multiplex PCR; TCRdb stores just in-frame clones and leaves some out. The table lists about 130,000 clones, around 85% of them singletons. Sequenced input: PBMCs. All receptors come from a woman aged 25 to 39 in good health and CMV-seropositive.

V usage is TRBV7-9 and J usage is TRBJ2-1, with D possibly being TRBD1 (7 bases). Trimming shortened V by 4 bases and J by 8 bases, and 27 bases separated the two germline ends. The CDR3 spans 18 residues. Germline assignment: CDR1 SEHNR and CDR2 FQNEAQ (reference sequence). The CDR3 protein is CASSSGGLGVSGADEQFF. DNA for the CDR3: TGTGCCAGCAGCTCAGGGGGACTGGGCGTTTCAGGGGCAGATGAGCAGTTCTTC. The full variable domain, rest sourced from reference TRBV7-9 and TRBJ2-1, is DTGVSQNPRHKITKRGQNVTFRCDPISEHNRLYWYRQTLGQGPEFLTYFQNEAQLEKSRLLSDRFSAERPKGSFSTLEIQRTEQGDSAMYLCASSSGGLGVSGADEQFFGPGTRLTVL.

This clone was found once. The gene calls are TRBV28 and TRBJ1-5; 7 bases are shared with TRBD1. Losses at the gene ends were 6 bases for V and 6 bases for J; bases not matched to a gene: 17. The CDR3 runs 17 residues. Germline-derived CDR1 and CDR2 are MDHEN and SYDVKM. CDR3 residues: CASSYFLDRDGSQPQHF. The DNA for the CDR3 is TGTGCCAGCAGCTACTTTTTAGACAGGGATGGAAGTCAGCCCCAGCATTTT.

This chain uses TRBV5-1 with TRBJ2-1; 7 bases match TRBD1. The CDR3 covers 12 residues. Germline V CDR1 and CDR2: SGHRS, YFSETQ. V lost 5 bases to trimming and J lost 14 bases; unmatched junction nucleotides: 10. The CDR3 loop is CASSSPQGEKFF. CDR3 nucleotides: TGCGCCAGCAGTTCCCCGCAGGGGGAAAAGTTCTTC.

This chain connects TRBV27 to TRBJ2-1; 13 nucleotides match TRBD2. Germline assignment: CDR1 MNHEY and CDR2 SMNVEV (reference sequence). This CDR3 is built from 15 residues. The junction had 0 bases not matched to a gene; V was cut back by 3 bases and J by 4 bases. The chain's CDR3 is CASSLGLAGYNEQFF. CDR3 bases: TGTGCCAGCAGTTTGGGACTAGCGGGGTACAATGAGCAGTTCTTC.

The chain's CDR3 is CASSLDFSGGEQYF. CDR3 in DNA: TGCGCCAGCAGCTTGGACTTCTCCGGTGGCGAGCAGTACTTC. The chain carries TRBV5-1 and TRBJ2-7, with no clear D. Trimming removed 0 bases from V and 6 bases from J, with 13 bases in between. CDR1 is SGHRS, CDR2 YFSETQ, per germline. CDR3 length: 14 amino acids. Full variable domain (rest looked up from reference TRBV5-1 and TRBJ2-7): KAGVTQTPRYLIKTRGQQVTLSCSPISGHRSVSWYQQTPGQGLQFLFEYFSETQRNKGNFPGRFSGRQFSNSRSEMNVSTLELGDSALYLCASSLDFSGGEQYFGPGTRLTVT.

The chain carries TRBV6-6 and TRBJ2-2; D not certain. V gave up 11 bases and J gave up 1 base, with 11 bases separating them. There are 13 residues in the CDR3. Per germline, CDR1 MNHNY and CDR2 SVGAGI (reference sequence). CDR3 sequence (DNA): TGTGCCTGCCGACTTCTGAACACCGGGGAGCTGTTTTTT. Amino acid sequence: CACRLLNTGELFF.

This chain joins TRBV5-6 and TRBJ2-6; D may be TRBD2 (5 bases). V gave up 5 bases and J gave up 3 bases, with 12 bases separating them. Germline-derived CDR1 and CDR2 are SGHDT and YYEEEE. This CDR3 is 15 amino acids long. CDR3: CASSSRAGGANVLTF. CDR3 bases: TGTGCCAGCAGTTCGCGGGCGGGTGGGGCCAACGTCCTGACTTTC.

This chain joins TRBV28 and TRBJ2-1; D might be TRBD1 (5 bases). Germline-derived CDR1 and CDR2 are MDHEN and SYDVKM. V gave up 2 bases and J gave up 0 bases, with 11 bases separating them. This CDR3 contains 16 residues. Here the CDR3 reads CASSLDSLSSYNEQFF. DNA for the CDR3: TGTGCCAGCAGTTTAGACAGCCTTAGCTCCTACAATGAGCAGTTCTTC.

The chain links TRBV4-2 to TRBJ2-3; no clear D. Trimming cost V 6 bases and J 0 bases, with 10 bases left between them. CDR1 is LGHNA and CDR2 is YNFKEQ in the germline V gene. CDR3 length equals 14 residues. CDR3 sequence: CASSFSLSTDTQYF. CDR3 DNA: TGTGCCAGCAGTTTTAGTTTAAGCACAGATACGCAGTATTTT.

Only a few counts were recorded for this clone. This sequence joins TRBV13 and TRBJ2-2; TRBD2 is a possible D gene (6 bases). The CDR3 totals 15 residues. V was shortened by 6 bases and J by 6 bases, with 17 bases between the two germline ends. The germline V gene encodes CDR1 PRHDT and CDR2 FYEKMQ (reference sequence). The CDR3 DNA reads TGTGCCAGCAGGTCTGGAGGGATGAGGTCCGGGGAGCTGTTTTTT. Amino acid sequence: CASRSGGMRSGELFF. Full variable domain (remainder filled in from reference TRBV13 and TRBJ2-2): AAGVIQSPRHLIKEKRETATLKCYPIPRHDTVYWYQQGPGQDPQFLISFYEKMQSDKGSIPDRFSAQQFSDYHSELNMSSLELGDSALYFCASRSGGMRSGELFFGEGSRLTVL.

The rearrangement uses TRBV13 and TRBJ1-2, with unresolved D. This CDR3 comprises 15 residues. Trimming removed 5 bases at V and 4 bases at J, with 17 bases between. In germline, CDR1 is PRHDT, CDR2 FYEKMQ (reference sequence). The CDR3 DNA reads TGTGCCAGCAGCAGCTCCTATGATAGAAGCTATGGCTACACCTTC. It specifies CASSSSYDRSYGYTF.

The rearrangement uses TRBV28 and TRBJ2-7, with a tentative D call TRBD1 (5 bases). The V end was cut by 5 bases, the J end by 6 bases, with 32 bases between. The CDR3 is 19 residues long. Germline V gene data show CDR1 as MDHEN and CDR2 as SYDVKM. The CDR3 region has the DNA TGTGCCAGCAGTCTACGGACATTCGAGGTCAGGAGCCCCCTGAGCGAGCAGTACTTC. Protein product: CASSLRTFEVRSPLSEQYF.

The V and J genes are TRBV29-1 and TRBJ1-1; weak D call: TRBD1 (6 bases). The CDR3 runs to 14 residues. Per the germline V gene, CDR1 is SQVTM and CDR2 is ANQGSEA. The V end was cut by 7 bases, the J end by 1 base, with 16 bases between. The CDR3 DNA sequence: TGCAGCGCTTCAGGGGTTAGGCGGAACACTGAAGCTTTCTTT. Amino acids: CSASGVRRNTEAFF.

V is TRBV19 and J is TRBJ1-5; 7 nucleotides line up with TRBD1. CDR3 length equals 15 residues. Germline lookup yields CDR1 LNHDA and CDR2 SQIVND (reference sequence). Trimming cost V 6 bases and J 4 bases; bases outside gene matches: 9. The CDR3 nucleotides are TGTGCCAGTAGAGGACAGGCCGCTACTAATCAGCCCCAGCATTTT. It encodes CASRGQAATNQPQHF.

The chain recombines TRBV6-6 with TRBJ2-7; 7 nucleotides line up with TRBD1. With 5 bases clipped from V and 5 bases from J, the junction kept 6 bases outside the gene matches. Germline loops: CDR1 MNHNY, CDR2 SVGAGI (reference sequence). This CDR3 has 13 residues. The CDR3 here is CASSRFGTDEQYF. Here the CDR3 DNA reads TGTGCCAGCAGTCGCTTCGGGACAGACGAGCAGTACTTC.

The rearrangement joins TRBV4-1 to TRBJ2-1; D possibly corresponds to TRBD2 (6 bases). V lost 0 bases and J 4 bases, leaving 7 bases between the germline ends. The CDR3 contains 14 residues. Germline V gives CDR1 MGHRA, CDR2 YSYEKL. The CDR3 protein is CASSQDGLYNEQFF. The CDR3 bases are TGCGCCAGCAGCCAAGATGGACTATACAATGAGCAGTTCTTC.

The chain employs TRBV7-9 and TRBJ2-6; 10 bases match TRBD2. Germline CDR1 and CDR2: SEHNR and FQNEAQ (reference sequence). Trimming removed 3 bases from V and 0 bases from J; junction bases left unmatched: 5. The CDR3 extends over 18 amino acids. CDR3 nucleotides: TGTGCCAGCAGCTTGTTACTAGCGGGGCTCTCTGGGGCCAACGTCCTGACTTTC. This encodes CASSLLLAGLSGANVLTF.

The V call is TRBV6-1, the J call TRBJ2-1; 8 nucleotides agree with TRBD1. J gave up 6 bases and V 6 bases, and 1 base lay outside the gene matches. Per germline, CDR1 MNHNS and CDR2 SASEGT. This CDR3 has 12 amino acids. The CDR3 sequence is CASRDRVNEQFF. The CDR3 region has the DNA TGTGCCAGCAGGGACAGGGTCAATGAGCAGTTCTTC.

This clone was seen only a few times. This chain connects TRBV10-3 to TRBJ1-6, with a possible D match to TRBD1 (5 bases). This CDR3 has 16 residues. V lost 4 bases, J lost 0 bases, and 10 bases lay in between. Germline CDR1 is ENHRY and CDR2 is SYGVKD. This chain's CDR3 is CAISGEGSSYNSPLHF. The CDR3 region has the DNA TGTGCCATCAGTGGGGAGGGGAGCTCCTATAATTCACCCCTCCACTTT.

The chain uses TRBV28 and TRBJ2-1; 11 nucleotides align to TRBD2. With V trimmed by 6 bases and J by 7 bases, 5 bases remained unmatched. Germline V lookup: CDR1 MDHEN, CDR2 SYDVKM. CDR3 length equals 14 residues. The CDR3 sequence is CASSQTSGVNEQFF. The CDR3 DNA is TGTGCCAGCAGCCAGACTAGCGGGGTAAATGAGCAGTTCTTC.

The chain employs TRBV19 and TRBJ2-5; TRBD2 agrees at 11 bases. Unmatched junction bases numbered 11, after V lost 0 bases and J lost 5 bases. The CDR3 is made up of 18 amino acids. Germline loops: CDR1 LNHDA, CDR2 SQIVND (reference sequence). The CDR3, as DNA: TGTGCCAGTAGTATAGATGGCTCTACCGGGACTAGCGGTGAGACCCAGTACTTC. The encoded protein is CASSIDGSTGTSGETQYF.

The chain is built from TRBV28 and TRBJ1-1; a weak D match, TRBD1 (6 bases). The CDR3 has 14 amino acids. Germline V gene sequence: CDR1 MDHEN, CDR2 SYDVKM. V was cut by 5 bases and J by 4 bases, with 14 bases left in between. The CDR3 reads CASSPDRWGTEAFF. As DNA, the CDR3 is TGTGCCAGCAGTCCCGACAGGTGGGGCACTGAAGCTTTCTTT.

The V gene is TRBV2, the J gene TRBJ2-2; TRBD1 matches 8 bases. Trimming cost V 8 bases and J 4 bases; bases outside gene matches: 9. The CDR3 runs to 15 residues. Per germline, CDR1 SNHLY and CDR2 FYNNEI. This CDR3 reads CASHIGQGGTGELFF. Written as DNA, the CDR3 is TGTGCCAGCCACATAGGACAGGGCGGCACCGGGGAGCTGTTTTTT.

The chain joins TRBV2 to TRBJ2-5; 9 nucleotides agree with TRBD2. The germline CDR1 and CDR2 sequences are SNHLY and FYNNEI. The CDR3 runs 15 residues. CDR3 nucleotide sequence: TGTGCTCAGCGCGGGGGGGCGGGACACAGGGAGACCCAGTACTTC. This gives the protein CAQRGGAGHRETQYF.

The chain carries TRBV6-6 and TRBJ2-2, with 8 bases fitting TRBD2. CDR1 and CDR2 from the germline V gene are MNHNY and SVGAGI (reference sequence). The CDR3 runs to 15 residues. J lost 6 bases, V lost 6 bases, and 9 bases had no gene match. The chain's CDR3 is CASRPSGRSSGELFF. CDR3 coding DNA: TGTGCCAGCAGACCCAGCGGGAGAAGTTCCGGGGAGCTGTTTTTT.

The J gene is TRBJ1-1, the V gene TRBV28; weak D call: TRBD1 (5 bases). The CDR3 sequence is 16 residues long. V was clipped by 5 bases and J by 0 bases, with 16 bases between them. Germline V CDR1 and CDR2: MDHEN, SYDVKM. The CDR3 nucleotides are TGTGCCAGCAGTCCCCTTATCGACAGAGTGAACACTGAAGCTTTCTTT. Its translation is CASSPLIDRVNTEAFF.

The V gene is TRBV28, the J gene TRBJ2-5; TRBD2 matches at 7 bases. The ends lost 8 bases at V and 4 bases at J; junction bases unmatched: 4. Germline V gene lookup returns CDR1 MDHEN and CDR2 SYDVKM. The CDR3 length is 12 residues. CDR3 DNA: TGTGCCAGCTCCTCGGGGGGAGAGACCCAGTACTTC. Amino acids: CASSSGGETQYF.

The rearrangement links TRBV2 to TRBJ1-2, with a weak D call TRBD1 (5 bases). The length of the CDR3 is 13 residues. Germline V gene sequence: CDR1 SNHLY, CDR2 FYNNEI. V was pared by 11 bases and J by 4 bases, with 17 bases between. The DNA of the CDR3 is TGTGCCCCCGGGGGAGGGGCCCTCTATGGCTACACCTTC. It encodes CAPGGGALYGYTF.

V usage is TRBV9 and J usage is TRBJ2-1; 7 bases fit TRBD1. V lost 0 bases and J lost 6; bases outside the gene matches: 3. CDR3 length equals 14 residues. Looked up from germline, CDR1 is SGDLS and CDR2 is YYNGEE. DNA for the CDR3: TGTGCCAGCAGCGTAGGGAGACAGGGCAATGAGCAGTTCTTC. This codes for CASSVGRQGNEQFF.